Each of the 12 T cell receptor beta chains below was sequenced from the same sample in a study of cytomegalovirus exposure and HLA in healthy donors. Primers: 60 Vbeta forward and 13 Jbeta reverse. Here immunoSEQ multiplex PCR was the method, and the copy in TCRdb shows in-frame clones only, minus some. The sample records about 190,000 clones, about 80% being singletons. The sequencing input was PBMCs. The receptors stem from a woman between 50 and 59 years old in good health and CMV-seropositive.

CDR3 sequence (DNA): TGTGCCAGCAGCAGCTTATCGAGCTCCTATAATTCACCCCTCCACTTT. Translated, it gives CASSSLSSSYNSPLHF. The chain links TRBV7-9 to TRBJ1-6, with unresolved D. Germline values: CDR1 SEHNR, CDR2 FQNEAQ (reference sequence). Trimming took off 5 bases at V and 0 bases at J, with 11 bases between the two ends. The CDR3 loop spans 16 amino acids. The variable domain in full, completed from reference TRBV7-9 and TRBJ1-6, reads DTGVSQNPRHKITKRGQNVTFRCDPISEHNRLYWYRQTLGQGPEFLTYFQNEAQLEKSRLLSDRFSAERPKGSFSTLEIQRTEQGDSAMYLCASSSLSSSYNSPLHFGNGTRLTVT.

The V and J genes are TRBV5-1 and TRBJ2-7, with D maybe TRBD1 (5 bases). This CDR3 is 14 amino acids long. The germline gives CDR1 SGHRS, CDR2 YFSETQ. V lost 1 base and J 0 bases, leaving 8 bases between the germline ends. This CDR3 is CASSLSQGSYEQYF. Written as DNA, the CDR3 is TGCGCCAGCAGCTTGAGTCAGGGCTCCTACGAGCAGTACTTC.

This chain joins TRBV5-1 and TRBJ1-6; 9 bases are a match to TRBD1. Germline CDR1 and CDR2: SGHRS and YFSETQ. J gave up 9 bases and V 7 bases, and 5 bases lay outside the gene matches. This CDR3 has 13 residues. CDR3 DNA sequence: TGCGCCAGCCGACAGGGGGAAGGTTCACCCCTCCACTTT. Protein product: CASRQGEGSPLHF.

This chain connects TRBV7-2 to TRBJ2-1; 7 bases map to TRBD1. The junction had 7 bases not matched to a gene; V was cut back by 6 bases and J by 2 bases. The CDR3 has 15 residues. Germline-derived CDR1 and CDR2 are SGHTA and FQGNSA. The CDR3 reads CASSVMTGPYNEQFF. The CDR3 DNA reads TGTGCCAGCAGTGTTATGACAGGGCCCTACAATGAGCAGTTCTTC.

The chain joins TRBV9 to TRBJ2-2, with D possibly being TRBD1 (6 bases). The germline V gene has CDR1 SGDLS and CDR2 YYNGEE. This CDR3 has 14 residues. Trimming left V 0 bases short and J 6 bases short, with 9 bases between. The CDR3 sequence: CASSVVQGSGELFF. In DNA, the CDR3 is TGTGCCAGCAGCGTAGTTCAGGGGTCCGGGGAGCTGTTTTTT.

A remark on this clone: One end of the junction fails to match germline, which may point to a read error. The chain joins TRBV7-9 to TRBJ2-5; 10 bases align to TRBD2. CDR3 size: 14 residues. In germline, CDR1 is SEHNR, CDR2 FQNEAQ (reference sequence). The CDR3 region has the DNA TGTTCCAGCAGCTTACAAGCGGGGGGGGAGACCCAGTACTTC. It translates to CSSSLQAGGETQYF.

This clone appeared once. Here the CDR3 reads CASSYRTSLGATNEKLFF. Here the CDR3 DNA reads TGTGCCAGCAGCTACAGGACCAGTCTTGGGGCCACTAATGAAAAACTGTTTTTT. The V call is TRBV5-5, the J call TRBJ1-4, with a weak D call TRBD1 (5 bases). The CDR3 loop spans 18 amino acids. The V end lost 3 bases, the J end lost 2 bases, and 20 bases lay between the germline ends. In germline, CDR1 is SGHKS, CDR2 YYEKEE (reference sequence). Full variable domain (outside the CDR3, taken from reference TRBV5-5 and TRBJ1-4): DAGVTQSPTHLIKTRGQQVTLRCSPISGHKSVSWYQQVLGQGPQFIFQYYEKEERGRGNFPDRFSARQFPNYSSELNVNALLLGDSALYLCASSYRTSLGATNEKLFFGSGTQLSVL.

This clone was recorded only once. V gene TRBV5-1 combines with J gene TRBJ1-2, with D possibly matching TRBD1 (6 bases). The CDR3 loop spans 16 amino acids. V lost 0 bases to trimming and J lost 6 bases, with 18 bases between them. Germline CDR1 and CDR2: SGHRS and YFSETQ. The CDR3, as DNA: TGCGCCAGCAGCTTGGCCGGTACAAGGGGACACAATGGCTACACCTTC. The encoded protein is CASSLAGTRGHNGYTF.

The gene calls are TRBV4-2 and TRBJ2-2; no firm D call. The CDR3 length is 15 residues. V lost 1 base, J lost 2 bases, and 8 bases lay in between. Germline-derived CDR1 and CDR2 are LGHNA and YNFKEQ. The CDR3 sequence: CASSQGRGNTGELFF. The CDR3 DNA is TGTGCCAGCAGCCAAGGCCGCGGAAACACCGGGGAGCTGTTTTTT.

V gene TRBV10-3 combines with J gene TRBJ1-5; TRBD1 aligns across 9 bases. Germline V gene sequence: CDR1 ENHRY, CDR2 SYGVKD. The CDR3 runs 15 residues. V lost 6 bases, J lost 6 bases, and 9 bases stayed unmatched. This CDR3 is CAIRQSGTGFQPQHF. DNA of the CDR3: TGTGCCATCAGACAGTCCGGGACAGGGTTTCAGCCCCAGCATTTT.

CDR3 DNA sequence: TGTGCCAAGGAGAAGGCGGCATACGAGCAGTACTTC. Amino acid sequence: CAKEKAAYEQYF. The chain carries TRBV30 and TRBJ2-7; D is unresolved. The CDR3 consists of 12 residues. V was pared by 8 bases and J by 4 bases, with 15 bases between. Germline V lookup: CDR1 GTSNPN, CDR2 SVGIG (reference sequence). The full variable domain, with the rest looked up from reference TRBV30 and TRBJ2-7, is SQTIHQWPATLVQPVGSPLSLECTVEGTSNPNLYWYRQAAGRGLQLLFYSVGIGQISSEVPQNLSASRPQDRQFILSSKKLLLSDSGFYLCAKEKAAYEQYFGPGTRLTVT.

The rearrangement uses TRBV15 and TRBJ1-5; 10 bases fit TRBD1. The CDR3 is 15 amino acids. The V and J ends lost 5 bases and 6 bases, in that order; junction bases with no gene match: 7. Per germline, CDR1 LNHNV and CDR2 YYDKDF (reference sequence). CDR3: CATSGGGTGAQPQHF. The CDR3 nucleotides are TGTGCCACCAGCGGTGGGGGGACAGGGGCTCAGCCCCAGCATTTT.